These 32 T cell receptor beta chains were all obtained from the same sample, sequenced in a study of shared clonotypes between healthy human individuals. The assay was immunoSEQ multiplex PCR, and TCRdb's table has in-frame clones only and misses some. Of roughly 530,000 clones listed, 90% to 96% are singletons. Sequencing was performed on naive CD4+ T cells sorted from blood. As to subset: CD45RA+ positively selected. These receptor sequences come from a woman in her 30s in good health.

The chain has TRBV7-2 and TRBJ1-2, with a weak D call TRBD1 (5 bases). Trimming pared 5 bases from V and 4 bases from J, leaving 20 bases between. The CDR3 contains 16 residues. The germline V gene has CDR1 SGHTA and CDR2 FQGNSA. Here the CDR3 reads CASSRRDPWEVYGYTF. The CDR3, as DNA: TGTGCCAGCAGCCGCCGGGACCCTTGGGAGGTCTATGGCTACACCTTC.

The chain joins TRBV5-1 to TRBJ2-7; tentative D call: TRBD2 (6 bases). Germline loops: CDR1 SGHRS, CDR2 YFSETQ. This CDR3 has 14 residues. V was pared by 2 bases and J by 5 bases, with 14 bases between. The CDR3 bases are TGCGCCAGCAGCTTAATAGGGGACTTGAACGAGCAGTACTTC. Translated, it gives CASSLIGDLNEQYF.

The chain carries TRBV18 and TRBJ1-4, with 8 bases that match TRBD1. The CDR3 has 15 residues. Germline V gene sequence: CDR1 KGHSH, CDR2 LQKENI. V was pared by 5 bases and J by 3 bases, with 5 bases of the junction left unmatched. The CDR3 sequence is CASSTSQGANEKLFF. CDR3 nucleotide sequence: TGTGCCAGCTCAACGTCACAGGGGGCTAATGAAAAACTGTTTTTT.

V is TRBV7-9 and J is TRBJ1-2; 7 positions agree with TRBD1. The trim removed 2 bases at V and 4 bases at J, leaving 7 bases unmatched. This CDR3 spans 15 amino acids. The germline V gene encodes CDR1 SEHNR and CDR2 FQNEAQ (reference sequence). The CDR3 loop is CASSLPSTGVYGYTF. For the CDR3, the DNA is TGTGCCAGCAGCTTACCATCAACAGGGGTCTATGGCTACACCTTC.

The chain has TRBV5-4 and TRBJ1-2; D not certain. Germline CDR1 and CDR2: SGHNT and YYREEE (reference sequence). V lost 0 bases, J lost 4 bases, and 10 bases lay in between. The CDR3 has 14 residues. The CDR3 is CASSLARQPYGYTF. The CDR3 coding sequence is TGTGCCAGCAGCTTGGCGCGGCAGCCCTATGGCTACACCTTC.

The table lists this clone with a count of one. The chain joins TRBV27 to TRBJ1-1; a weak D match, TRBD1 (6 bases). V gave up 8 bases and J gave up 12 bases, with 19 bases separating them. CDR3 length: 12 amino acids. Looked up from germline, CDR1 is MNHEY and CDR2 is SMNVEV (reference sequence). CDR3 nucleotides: TGTGCCAGCCGAATCGCTGGGGGCTCAACTTTCTTT. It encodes CASRIAGGSTFF.

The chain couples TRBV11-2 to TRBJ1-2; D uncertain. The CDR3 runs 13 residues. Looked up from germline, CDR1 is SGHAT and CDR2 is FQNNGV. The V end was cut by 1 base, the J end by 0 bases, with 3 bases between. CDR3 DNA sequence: TGTGCCAGCAGCTTAGCGGCTAACTATGGCTACACCTTC. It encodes CASSLAANYGYTF. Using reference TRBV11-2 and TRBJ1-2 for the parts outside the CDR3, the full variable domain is EAGVAQSPRYKIIEKRQSVAFWCNPISGHATLYWYQQILGQGPKLLIQFQNNGVVDDSQLPKDRFSAERLKGVDSTLKIQPAKLEDSAVYLCASSLAANYGYTFGSGTRLTVV.

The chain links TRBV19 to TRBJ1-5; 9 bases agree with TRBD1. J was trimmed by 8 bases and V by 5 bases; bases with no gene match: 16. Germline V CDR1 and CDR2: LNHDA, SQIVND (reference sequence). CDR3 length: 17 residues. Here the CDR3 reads CASSPHSGTGMVEPQHF. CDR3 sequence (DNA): TGTGCCAGTAGTCCACATTCCGGGACAGGGATGGTGGAGCCCCAGCATTTT.

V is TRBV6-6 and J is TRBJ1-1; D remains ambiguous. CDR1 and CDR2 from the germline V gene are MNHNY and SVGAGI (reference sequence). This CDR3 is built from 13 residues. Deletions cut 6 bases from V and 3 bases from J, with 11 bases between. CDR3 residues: CASSPYSYTEAFF. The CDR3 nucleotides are TGTGCCAGCAGCCCGTACAGTTACACTGAAGCTTTCTTT.

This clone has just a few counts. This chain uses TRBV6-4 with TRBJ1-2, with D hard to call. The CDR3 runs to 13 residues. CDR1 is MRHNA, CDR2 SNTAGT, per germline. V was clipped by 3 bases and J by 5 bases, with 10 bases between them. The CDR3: CASSEGALYGYTF. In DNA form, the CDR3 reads TGTGCCAGCAGTGAGGGAGCTCTATATGGCTACACCTTC.

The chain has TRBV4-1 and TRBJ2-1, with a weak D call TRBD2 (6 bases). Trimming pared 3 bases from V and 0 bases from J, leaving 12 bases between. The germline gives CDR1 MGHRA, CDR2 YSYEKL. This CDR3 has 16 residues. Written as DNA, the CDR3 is TGCGCCAGCAGCCATCCCGGGACTTTCTCCTACAATGAGCAGTTCTTC. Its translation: CASSHPGTFSYNEQFF.

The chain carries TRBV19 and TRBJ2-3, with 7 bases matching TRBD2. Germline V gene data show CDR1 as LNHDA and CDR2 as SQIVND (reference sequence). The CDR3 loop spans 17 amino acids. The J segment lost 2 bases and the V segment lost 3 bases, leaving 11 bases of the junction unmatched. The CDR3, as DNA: TGTGCCAGTAGTATGGGCGGGAGCGTTGCGGACACAGATACGCAGTATTTT. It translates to CASSMGGSVADTDTQYF. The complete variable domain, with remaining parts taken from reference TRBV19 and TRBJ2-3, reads DGGITQSPKYLFRKEGQNVTLSCEQNLNHDAMYWYRQDPGQGLRLIYYSQIVNDFQKGDIAEGYSVSREKKESFPLTVTSAQKNPTAFYLCASSMGGSVADTDTQYFGPGTRLTVL.

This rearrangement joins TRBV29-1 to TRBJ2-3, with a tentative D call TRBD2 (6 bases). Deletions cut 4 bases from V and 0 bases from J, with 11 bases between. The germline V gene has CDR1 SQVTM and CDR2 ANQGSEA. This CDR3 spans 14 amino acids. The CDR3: CSVALATSTDTQYF. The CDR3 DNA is TGCAGCGTTGCGCTAGCGACTAGCACAGATACGCAGTATTTT.

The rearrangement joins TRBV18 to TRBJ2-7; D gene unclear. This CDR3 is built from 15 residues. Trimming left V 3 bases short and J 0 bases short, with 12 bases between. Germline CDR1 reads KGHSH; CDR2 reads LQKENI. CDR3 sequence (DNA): TGTGCCAGCTCACCTCCTCCGATGAGCTCCTACGAGCAGTACTTC. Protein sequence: CASSPPPMSSYEQYF.

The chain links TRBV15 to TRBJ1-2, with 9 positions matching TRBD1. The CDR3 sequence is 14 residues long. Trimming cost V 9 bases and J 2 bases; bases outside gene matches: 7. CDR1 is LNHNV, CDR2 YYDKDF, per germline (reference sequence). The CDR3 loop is CATTRDRVNYGYTF. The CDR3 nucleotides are TGTGCCACAACCCGGGACAGGGTCAACTATGGCTACACCTTC.

The CDR3 is CASSELGQNDYEQYF. The CDR3 DNA reads TGTGCCAGCAGTGAATTAGGACAAAATGACTACGAGCAGTACTTC. V usage is TRBV6-1 and J usage is TRBJ2-7; tentatively, D is TRBD1 (5 bases). The CDR3 runs 15 residues. CDR1 and CDR2 (germline): MNHNS, SASEGT. V was trimmed by 2 bases and J by 3 bases, leaving 14 bases between them.

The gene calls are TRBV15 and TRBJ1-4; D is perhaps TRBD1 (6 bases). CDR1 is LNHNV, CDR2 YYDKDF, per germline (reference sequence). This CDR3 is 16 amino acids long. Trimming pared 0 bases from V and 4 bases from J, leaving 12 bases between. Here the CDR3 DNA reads TGTGCCACCAGCAGAGATCTCAGGGGATATAATGAAAAACTGTTTTTT. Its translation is CATSRDLRGYNEKLFF. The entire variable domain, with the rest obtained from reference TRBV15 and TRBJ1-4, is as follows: DAMVIQNPRYQVTQFGKPVTLSCSQTLNHNVMYWYQQKSSQAPKLLFHYYDKDFNNEADTPDNFQSRRPNTSFCFLDIRSPGLGDTAMYLCATSRDLRGYNEKLFFGSGTQLSVL.

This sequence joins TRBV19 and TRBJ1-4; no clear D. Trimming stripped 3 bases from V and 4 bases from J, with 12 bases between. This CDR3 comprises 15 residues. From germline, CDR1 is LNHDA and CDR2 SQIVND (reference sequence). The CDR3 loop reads CASSIEGFLNEKLFF. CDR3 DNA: TGTGCCAGTAGTATCGAAGGATTCCTTAATGAAAAACTGTTTTTT.

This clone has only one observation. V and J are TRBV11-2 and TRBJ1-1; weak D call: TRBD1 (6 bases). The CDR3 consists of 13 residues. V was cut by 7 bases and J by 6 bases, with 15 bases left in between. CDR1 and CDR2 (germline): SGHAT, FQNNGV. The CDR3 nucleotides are TGTGCCAGCAAGCAGGGGAGGGGGGCTGAAGCTTTCTTT. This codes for CASKQGRGAEAFF. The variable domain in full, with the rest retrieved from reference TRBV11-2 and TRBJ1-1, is EAGVAQSPRYKIIEKRQSVAFWCNPISGHATLYWYQQILGQGPKLLIQFQNNGVVDDSQLPKDRFSAERLKGVDSTLKIQPAKLEDSAVYLCASKQGRGAEAFFGQGTRLTVV.

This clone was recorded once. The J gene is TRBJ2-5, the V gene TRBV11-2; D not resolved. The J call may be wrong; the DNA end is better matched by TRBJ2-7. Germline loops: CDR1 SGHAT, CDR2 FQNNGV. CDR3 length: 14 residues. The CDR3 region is CASSLVVVSYEQYF. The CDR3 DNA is TGTGCCAGCAGCTTAGTCGTAGTCTCCTACGAGCAGTACTTC.

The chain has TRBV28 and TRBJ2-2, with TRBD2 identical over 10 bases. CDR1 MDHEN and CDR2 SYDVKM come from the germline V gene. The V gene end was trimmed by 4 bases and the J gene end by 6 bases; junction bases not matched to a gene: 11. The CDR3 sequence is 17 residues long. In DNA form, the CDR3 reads TGTGCCAGCAGTTCTTCCGGCCTAGCGGGAGTGGCCGGGGAGCTGTTTTTT. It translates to CASSSSGLAGVAGELFF.

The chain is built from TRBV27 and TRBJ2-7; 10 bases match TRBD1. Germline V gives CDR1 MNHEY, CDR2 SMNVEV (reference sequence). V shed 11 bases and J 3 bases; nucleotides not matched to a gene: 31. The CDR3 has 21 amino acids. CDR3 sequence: CAPQQEVGDRGIRDQYYEQYF. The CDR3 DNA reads TGTGCCCCCCAGCAGGAGGTAGGGGACAGGGGAATCCGGGACCAGTACTACGAGCAGTACTTC.

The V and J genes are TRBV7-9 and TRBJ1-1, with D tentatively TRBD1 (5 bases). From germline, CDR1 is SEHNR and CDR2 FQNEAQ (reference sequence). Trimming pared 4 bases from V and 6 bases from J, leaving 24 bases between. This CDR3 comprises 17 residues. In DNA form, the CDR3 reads TGTGCCAGCAGCTCCCAGTATTGGGACGGCGAGGTCGCTGAAGCTTTCTTT. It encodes CASSSQYWDGEVAEAFF.

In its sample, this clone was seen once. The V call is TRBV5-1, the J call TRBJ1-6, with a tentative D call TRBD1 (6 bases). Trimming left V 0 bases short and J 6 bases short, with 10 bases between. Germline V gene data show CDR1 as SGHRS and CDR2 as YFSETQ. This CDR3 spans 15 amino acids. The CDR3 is CASSLEAGVNSPLHF. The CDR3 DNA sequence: TGCGCCAGCAGCTTGGAGGCAGGGGTTAATTCACCCCTCCACTTT.

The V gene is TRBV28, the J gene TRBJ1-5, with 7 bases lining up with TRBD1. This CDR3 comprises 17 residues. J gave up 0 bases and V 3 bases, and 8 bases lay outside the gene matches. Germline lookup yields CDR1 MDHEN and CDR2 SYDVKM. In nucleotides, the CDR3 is TGTGCCAGCAGTTTGGGGAGGGGGCTGCGTAGCAATCAGCCCCAGCATTTT. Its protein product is CASSLGRGLRSNQPQHF. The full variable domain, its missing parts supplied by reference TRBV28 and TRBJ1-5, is DVKVTQSSRYLVKRTGEKVFLECVQDMDHENMFWYRQDPGLGLRLIYFSYDVKMKEKGDIPEGYSVSREKKERFSLILESASTNQTSMYLCASSLGRGLRSNQPQHFGDGTRLSIL.

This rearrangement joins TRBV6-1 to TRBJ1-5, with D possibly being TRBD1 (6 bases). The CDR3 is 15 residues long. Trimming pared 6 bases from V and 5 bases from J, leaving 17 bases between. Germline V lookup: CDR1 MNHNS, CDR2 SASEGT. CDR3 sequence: CASREPGTPYQPQHF. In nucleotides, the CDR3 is TGTGCCAGCAGGGAGCCCGGGACACCCTATCAGCCCCAGCATTTT.

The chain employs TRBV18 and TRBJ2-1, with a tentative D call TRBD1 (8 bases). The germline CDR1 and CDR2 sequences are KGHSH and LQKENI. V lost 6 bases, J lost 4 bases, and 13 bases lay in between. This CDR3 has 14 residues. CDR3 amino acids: CASSGQGLYNEQFF. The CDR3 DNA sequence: TGTGCCAGCTCCGGACAGGGACTATACAATGAGCAGTTCTTC.

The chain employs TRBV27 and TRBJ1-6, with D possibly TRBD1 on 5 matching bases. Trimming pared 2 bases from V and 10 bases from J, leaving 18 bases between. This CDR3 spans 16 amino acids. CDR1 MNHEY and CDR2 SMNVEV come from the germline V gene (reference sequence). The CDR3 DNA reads TGTGCCAGCAGTTTAAGGTCGAGGGGCTTACAGTCACCCCTCCACTTT. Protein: CASSLRSRGLQSPLHF.

As DNA, the CDR3 is TGTGCCAGCGGGGGGTTCGGGGACCCAGCATTCTTC. Protein: CASGGFGDPAFF. The chain uses TRBV28 and TRBJ2-1; possibly TRBD2 for D (6 bases). Germline loops: CDR1 MDHEN, CDR2 SYDVKM. This CDR3 has 12 amino acids. V was clipped by 8 bases and J by 16 bases, with 21 bases between them.

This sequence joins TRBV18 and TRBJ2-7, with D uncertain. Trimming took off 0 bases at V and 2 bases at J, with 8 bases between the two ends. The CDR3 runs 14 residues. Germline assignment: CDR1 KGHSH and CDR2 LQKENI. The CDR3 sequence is CASSPPGRPYEQYF. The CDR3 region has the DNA TGTGCCAGCTCACCACCGGGCAGGCCCTACGAGCAGTACTTC.

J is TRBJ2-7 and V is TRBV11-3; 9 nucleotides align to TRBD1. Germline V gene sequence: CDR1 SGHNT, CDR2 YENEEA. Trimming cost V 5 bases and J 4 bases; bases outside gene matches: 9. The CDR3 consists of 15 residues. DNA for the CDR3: TGTGCCAGCAGCGGAGGGACAGGGAATTTATACGAGCAGTACTTC. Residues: CASSGGTGNLYEQYF.

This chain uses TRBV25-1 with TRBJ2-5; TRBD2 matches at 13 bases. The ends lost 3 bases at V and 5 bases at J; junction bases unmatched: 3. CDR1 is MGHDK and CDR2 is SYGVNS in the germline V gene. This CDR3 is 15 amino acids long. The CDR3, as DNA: TGTGCCAGCAGTGACCAGACTAGCGGGGGGGAGACCCAGTACTTC. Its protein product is CASSDQTSGGETQYF. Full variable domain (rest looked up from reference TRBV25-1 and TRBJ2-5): EADIYQTPRYLVIGTGKKITLECSQTMGHDKMYWYQQDPGMELHLIHYSYGVNSTEKGDLSSESTVSRIRTEHFPLTLESARPSHTSQYLCASSDQTSGGETQYFGPGTRLLVL.